This T cell receptor (beta chain) was captured by sequencing in a study of HIV-infected patients and healthy controls. cDNA was made from approximately 0.55 ug RNA using alpha and beta constant primers. Separate chain-specific third strand synthesis with multiplexing indices produced the alpha and beta libraries. MiXCR, applied by TCRdb to the 5' RACE reads, yields one record per CDR3 protein. This sample carries some 20,000 distinct CDR3 sequences, roughly 7.9% of them seen once, and the ten largest clones take approximately 22%. Germline V gives CDR1 MNHNY, CDR2 SVGAGI (reference sequence). CDR3 length equals 18 residues. Trimming cost V 6 bases and J 7 bases; bases outside gene matches: 14. This clonotype occurred many times. Follow-up blood was drawn about 14 weeks, roughly three months, after antiretroviral therapy began. All unsorted peripheral T cells were captured because whole blood was used without fractionation. People with immunomodulatory therapy, recent vaccination or treatment interruptions were not enrolled.

The source is an adult with HIV infection. The V and J genes are TRBV6-6 and TRBJ2-1; 14 bases match TRBD2. Sample: blood, taken during antiretroviral therapy. The CDR3 nucleotides read TGTGCCAGCAGCCAGTACCGACTAGCGGGAGGGGTGGGGAATGAGCAGTTCTTC. Translation gives CASSQYRLAGGVGNEQFF.